This section outlines one T cell receptor beta chain sequence together with its context. Its antigen is currently unknown. CDR1 and CDR2 from the germline V gene are LGHNA and YNFKEQ. The CDR3 length is 17 residues. The V gene end was trimmed by 0 bases and the J gene end by 6 bases; junction bases not matched to a gene: 11. This entry is derived from a study of tumor-infiltrating lymphocytes in localized non-small cell lung cancer. Study-wide points: Immunotypes IM1 and IM2 had similar TCR-derived T-cell fractions. Recurrence-free survival showed no association with tumor T-cell fraction.

Method: immunoSEQ multiplex PCR; TCRdb's copy keeps in-frame clones and lacks some. The table lists 9,500 to 15,000 clones, 65% to 85% of them singletons. The chain couples TRBV4-2 to TRBJ2-7; 10 nucleotides agree with TRBD1. This clonotype was sampled from a human donor with non-small cell lung cancer. The specimen sequenced was lung tumor tissue. Here the CDR3 reads CASSQDVRTGGSREQYF. Here the CDR3 DNA reads TGTGCCAGCAGCCAAGATGTCCGGACAGGGGGGAGTCGCGAGCAGTACTTC.